What follows are 4 T cell receptor beta chains derived from one specimen sequenced in a study of blood T cells in healthy people across ages. The use of a sample-barcoded 5' primer and a J-beta primer mix characterized a second PCR of roughly 7 to 11 cycles. TCRdb used MiXCR to reprocess the 5' RACE reads, holding one entry per CDR3 protein. The sample has around 1,600,000 distinct CDR3 sequences, roughly 43% seen once. The specimen was blood. The source is a woman between 18 and 30 years old in good health.

This clonotype was observed a handful of times. This chain connects TRBV9 to TRBJ2-1; 8 nucleotides line up with TRBD2. The CDR3 is 15 amino acids. Germline loops: CDR1 SGDLS, CDR2 YYNGEE. The V gene end was trimmed by 3 bases and the J gene end by 2 bases; junction bases not matched to a gene: 4. CDR3 in amino acids: CASSALAATYNEQFF. Written as DNA, the CDR3 is TGTGCCAGCAGCGCACTAGCGGCAACCTACAATGAGCAGTTCTTC. The full variable domain, in which reference TRBV9 and TRBJ2-1 provide the parts outside the CDR3, is DSGVTQTPKHLITATGQRVTLRCSPRSGDLSVYWYQQSLDQGLQFLIQYYNGEERAKGNILERFSAQQFPDLHSELNLSSLELGDSALYFCASSALAATYNEQFFGPGTRLTVL.

This clonotype was recorded only once. This chain links TRBV12-3 or TRBV12-4 with TRBJ2-3; TRBD1 agrees at 9 bases. The J segment lost 0 bases and the V segment lost 4 bases, leaving 5 bases of the junction unmatched. This CDR3 spans 16 amino acids. CDR3 sequence (DNA): TGTGCCAGCAGTTCAACAGGGGGCGGTAGCACAGATACGCAGTATTTT. It is translated as CASSSTGGGSTDTQYF.

V usage is TRBV19 and J usage is TRBJ1-1; 8 positions agree with TRBD1. With 0 bases clipped from V and 1 base from J, the junction kept 1 base outside the gene matches. Germline lookup yields CDR1 LNHDA and CDR2 SQIVND (reference sequence). The CDR3 is 15 residues long. CDR3 bases: TGTGCCAGTAGTATAGAAGACAGGGGGAACACTGAAGCTTTCTTT. It yields the protein CASSIEDRGNTEAFF.

The rearrangement joins TRBV7-2 to TRBJ2-2, with D possibly matching TRBD2 (7 bases). Trimming removed 5 bases from V and 6 bases from J, with 19 bases in between. The CDR3 sequence is 16 residues long. Looked up from germline, CDR1 is SGHTA and CDR2 is FQGNSA. Here the CDR3 reads CASSPWGGADSGELFF. In DNA form, the CDR3 reads TGTGCCAGCAGCCCGTGGGGGGGCGCCGATTCCGGGGAGCTGTTTTTT.